This T cell receptor beta chain was found in a study of blood T cell repertoires in COVID-19. Study information: The United States, Italy and Spain provided the acute and convalescent COVID-19 samples.

The germline CDR1 and CDR2 sequences are SGHRS and YFSETQ. V was cut by 3 bases and J by 2 bases, with 3 bases left in between. The CDR3 is 13 residues long. Only in-frame clones appear in the TCRdb table, and some are missing; sequencing was by immunoSEQ multiplex PCR. The sample contains approximately 230,000 clones, around 80% of which appear only once. Sequenced material: peripheral blood. The TCR was taken from a middle-aged woman with active or convalescent COVID-19. The rearrangement links TRBV5-1 to TRBJ2-6; D gene unclear. CDR3 nucleotide sequence: TGCGCCAGCAGCTCAGCTGGGGCCAACGTCCTGACTTTC. It encodes CASSSAGANVLTF.